This is a list of T cell receptor beta chains from one sample in a study of T cell responses to AZD1222 COVID-19 vaccine. TCRdb's table, derived via immunoSEQ multiplex PCR, lists solely in-frame clones and lacks some. The sample yields around 140,000 clones, 65% to 90% seen once. Sequencing used peripheral blood, obtained 28 days after the second dose of the MenACWY control vaccine. All receptors come from an adult who received the MenACWY meningococcal vaccine as a control. CDR3s include the opening cysteine and the closing phenylalanine or tryptophan. A D gene is named only where the DNA matches it firmly. Expanded clones are given a class, and other clones once, few, many or no size at all.

clone_size	v_call	d_call	j_call	cdr3_aa	cdr3_nt
.	TRBV19	TRBD1	TRBJ1-6	CASNYRGNSPLHF	TGTGCCAGTAATTACAGGGGTAATTCACCCCTCCACTTT
.	TRBV5-1	TRBD1	TRBJ1-1	CASSPLTGGTEAFF	TGCGCCAGCAGCCCTTTGACAGGGGGGACTGAAGCTTTCTTT
few	TRBV4-1	.	TRBJ1-6	CASSQASGGNSPLHF	TGCGCCAGCAGCCAGGCTTCCGGGGGTAATTCACCCCTCCACTTT
.	TRBV15	.	TRBJ2-3	CATSAGKGGLTDTQYF	TGTGCCACCAGCGCCGGGAAGGGGGGGTTGACAGATACGCAGTATTTT
.	TRBV6-5	.	TRBJ2-5	CASSRTGPAVETQYF	TGTGCCAGCAGCCGTACAGGGCCGGCGGTAGAGACCCAGTACTTC
.	TRBV3-1/TRBV3-2	TRBD1	TRBJ1-2	CASSPTKQGAGGYTF	TGTGCCAGCAGCCCAACAAAGCAGGGGGCGGGTGGCTACACCTTC
once	TRBV15	TRBD2	TRBJ2-3	CATSVGAGGQYF	TGTGCCACCAGCGTAGGGGCGGGGGGCCAGTATTTT
.	TRBV11-2	.	TRBJ1-1	CASSTQTPGTEAFF	TGTGCCAGCAGCACCCAGACCCCCGGGACTGAAGCTTTCTTT
.	TRBV6-5	.	TRBJ1-6	CASSRALGPPSPLHF	TGTGCCAGCAGTAGGGCCCTCGGTCCTCCTTCACCCCTCCACTTT
.	TRBV12-3/TRBV12-4	.	TRBJ1-5	CASTLMDQPQHF	TGTGCCAGCACTCTAATGGATCAGCCCCAGCATTTT
.	TRBV29-1	.	TRBJ2-7	CSVGARPYEQYF	TGCAGCGTTGGGGCTCGACCCTACGAGCAGTACTTC
.	TRBV15	.	TRBJ2-2	CATSMAGRGTGELFF	TGTGCCACCAGCATGGCCGGGCGGGGCACCGGGGAGCTGTTTTTT
.	TRBV7-3	TRBD2	TRBJ2-1	CASSPTAGGPIRNEQFF	TGTGCCAGCAGCCCAACCGCGGGAGGGCCTATACGCAATGAGCAGTTCTTC
.	TRBV7-2	.	TRBJ1-5	CASSGVSQPQHF	TGTGCCAGCAGCGGCGTTAGTCAGCCCCAGCATTTT
.	TRBV6-2/TRBV6-3	.	TRBJ1-2	CASSVPKGANYGYTF	TGTGCCAGCAGTGTACCTAAAGGGGCTAACTATGGCTACACCTTC
.	TRBV4-2	.	TRBJ1-2	CASSGLVGYTF	TGTGCCAGCTCTGGGCTCGTGGGATACACCTTC
.	TRBV4-2	.	TRBJ1-6	CASSREMGARGSPLHF	TGTGCCAGCAGCCGAGAGATGGGGGCCAGAGGGTCACCCCTCCACTTT